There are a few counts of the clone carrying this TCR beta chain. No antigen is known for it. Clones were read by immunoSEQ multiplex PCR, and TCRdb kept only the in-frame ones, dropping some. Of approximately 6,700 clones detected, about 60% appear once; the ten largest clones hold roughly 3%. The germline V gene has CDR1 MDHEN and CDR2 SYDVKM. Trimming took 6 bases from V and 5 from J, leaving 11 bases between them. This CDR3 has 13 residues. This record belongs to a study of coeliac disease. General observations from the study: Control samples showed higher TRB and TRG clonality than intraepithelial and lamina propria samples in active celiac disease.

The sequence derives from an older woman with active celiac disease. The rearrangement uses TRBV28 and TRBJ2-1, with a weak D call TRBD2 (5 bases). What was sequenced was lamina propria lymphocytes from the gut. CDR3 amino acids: CASRGEGDNEQFF. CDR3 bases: TGTGCCAGCAGGGGAGAAGGTGACAATGAGCAGTTCTTC.